This T cell receptor beta chain was found in a study of cytomegalovirus exposure and HLA in healthy donors. The CDR3 has 14 residues. J gave up 7 bases and V 9 bases, and 12 bases lay outside the gene matches. Germline CDR1 and CDR2: MGHRA and YSYEKL. PCR primers comprised 60 Vbeta and 13 Jbeta primers. Sequencing used immunoSEQ multiplex PCR; TCRdb keeps in-frame clones, though not all of them. The sample lists around 140,000 clones, roughly 70% occurring once. The chain links TRBV4-1 to TRBJ2-3; 8 bases agree with TRBD2. This TCR came from a woman aged 55-69 years in good health and CMV-seropositive. Sequencing was carried out using PBMCs. The CDR3 region has the DNA TGCGCCAGTGCCGGGGCGGGAGGAATAAATACGCAGTATTTT. It specifies CASAGAGGINTQYF.